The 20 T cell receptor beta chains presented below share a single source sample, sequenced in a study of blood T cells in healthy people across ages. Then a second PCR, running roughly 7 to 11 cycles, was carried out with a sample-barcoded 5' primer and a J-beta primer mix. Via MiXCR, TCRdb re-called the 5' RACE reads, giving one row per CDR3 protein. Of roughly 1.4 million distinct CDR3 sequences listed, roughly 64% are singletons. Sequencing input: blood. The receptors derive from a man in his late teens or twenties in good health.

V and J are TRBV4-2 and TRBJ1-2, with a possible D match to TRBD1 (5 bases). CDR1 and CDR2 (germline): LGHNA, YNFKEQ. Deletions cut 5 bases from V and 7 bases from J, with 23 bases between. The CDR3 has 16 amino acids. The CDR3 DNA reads TGTGCCAGCAGCTCCTCGGGACTGCTCGATGGCGGTGGCTACACCTTC. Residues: CASSSSGLLDGGGYTF.

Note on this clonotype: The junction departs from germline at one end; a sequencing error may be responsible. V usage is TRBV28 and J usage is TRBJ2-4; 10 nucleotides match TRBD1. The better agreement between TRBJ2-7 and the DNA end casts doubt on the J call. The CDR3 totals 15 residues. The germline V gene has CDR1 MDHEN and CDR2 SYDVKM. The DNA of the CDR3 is TGTGCCAACAGTTTAACCGGGACAGGGGCCTACGAGCAGTACTTC. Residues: CANSLTGTGAYEQYF.

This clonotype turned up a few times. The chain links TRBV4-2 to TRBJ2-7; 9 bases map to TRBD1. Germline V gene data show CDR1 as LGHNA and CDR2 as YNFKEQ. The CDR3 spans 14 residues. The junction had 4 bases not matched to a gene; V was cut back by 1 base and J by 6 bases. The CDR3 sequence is CASSQAGQGPEQYF. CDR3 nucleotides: TGTGCCAGCAGCCAAGCGGGACAGGGCCCCGAGCAGTACTTC.

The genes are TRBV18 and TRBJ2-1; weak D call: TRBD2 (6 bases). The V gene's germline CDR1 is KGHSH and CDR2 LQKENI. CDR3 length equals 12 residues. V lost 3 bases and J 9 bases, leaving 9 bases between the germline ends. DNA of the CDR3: TGTGCCAGCTCACCGGGGAGGAGTGAGCAGTTCTTC. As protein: CASSPGRSEQFF.

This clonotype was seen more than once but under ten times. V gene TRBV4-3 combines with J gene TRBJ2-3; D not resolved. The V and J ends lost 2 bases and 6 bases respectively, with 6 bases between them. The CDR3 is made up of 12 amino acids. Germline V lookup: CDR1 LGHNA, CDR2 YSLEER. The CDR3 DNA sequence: TGCGCCAGCAGCCAACAAATGGATACGCAGTATTTT. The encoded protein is CASSQQMDTQYF.

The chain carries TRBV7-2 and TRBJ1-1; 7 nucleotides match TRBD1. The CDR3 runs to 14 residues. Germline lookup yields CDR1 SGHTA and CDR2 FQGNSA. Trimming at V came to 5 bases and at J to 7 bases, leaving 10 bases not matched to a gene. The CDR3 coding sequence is TGTGCCAGCAGCCCAGGGGCCAGGGGGTATGAAGCTTTCTTT. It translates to CASSPGARGYEAFF. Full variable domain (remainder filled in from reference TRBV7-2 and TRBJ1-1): GAGVSQSPSNKVTEKGKDVELRCDPISGHTALYWYRQSLGQGLEFLIYFQGNSAPDKSGLPSDRFSAERTGGSVSTLTIQRTQQEDSAVYLCASSPGARGYEAFFGQGTRLTVV.

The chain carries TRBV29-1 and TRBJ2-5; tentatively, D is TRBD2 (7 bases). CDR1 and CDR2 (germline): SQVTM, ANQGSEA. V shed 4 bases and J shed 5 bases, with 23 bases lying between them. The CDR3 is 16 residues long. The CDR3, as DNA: TGCAGCGTTGCCGGGGGGCAACTATCCTGGAAGGAGACCCAGTACTTC. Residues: CSVAGGQLSWKETQYF.

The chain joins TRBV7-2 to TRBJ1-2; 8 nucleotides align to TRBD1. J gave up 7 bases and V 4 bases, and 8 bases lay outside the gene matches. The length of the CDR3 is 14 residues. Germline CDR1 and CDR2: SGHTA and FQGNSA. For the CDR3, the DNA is TGTGCCAGCAGCTCGGGACAGGCCCTGGGTGGCTACACCTTC. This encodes CASSSGQALGGYTF.

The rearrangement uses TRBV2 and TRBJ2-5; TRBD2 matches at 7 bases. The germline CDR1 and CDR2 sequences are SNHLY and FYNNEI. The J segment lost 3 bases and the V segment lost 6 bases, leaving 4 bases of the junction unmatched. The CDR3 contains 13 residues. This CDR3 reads CASRGDYEETQYF. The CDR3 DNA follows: TGTGCCAGCAGAGGGGACTACGAAGAGACCCAGTACTTC.

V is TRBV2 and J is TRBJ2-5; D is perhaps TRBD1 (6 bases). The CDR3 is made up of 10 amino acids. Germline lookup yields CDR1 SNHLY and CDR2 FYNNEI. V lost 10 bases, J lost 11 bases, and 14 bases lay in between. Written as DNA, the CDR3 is TGTGCCAATAGACAGGTTGAGCAGTACTTC. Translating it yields CANRQVEQYF.

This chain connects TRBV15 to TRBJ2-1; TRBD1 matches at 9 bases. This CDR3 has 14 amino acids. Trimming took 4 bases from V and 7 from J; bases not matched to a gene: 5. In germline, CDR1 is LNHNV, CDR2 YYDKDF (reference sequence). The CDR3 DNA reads TGTGCCACCAGCATAAGGACAGGGGTAAATGAGCAGTTCTTC. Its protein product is CATSIRTGVNEQFF.

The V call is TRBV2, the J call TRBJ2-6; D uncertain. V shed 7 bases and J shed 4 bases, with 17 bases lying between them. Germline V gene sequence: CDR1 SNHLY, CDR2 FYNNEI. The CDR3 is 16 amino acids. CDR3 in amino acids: CASNHPQATGANVLTF. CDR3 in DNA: TGTGCCAGCAACCACCCTCAAGCAACCGGGGCCAACGTCCTGACTTTC.

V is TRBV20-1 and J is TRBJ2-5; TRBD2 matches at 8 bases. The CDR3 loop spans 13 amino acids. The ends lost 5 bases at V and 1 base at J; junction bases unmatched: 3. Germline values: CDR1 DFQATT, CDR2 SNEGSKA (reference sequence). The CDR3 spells CSAAGTSQETQYF. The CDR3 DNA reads TGCAGTGCTGCCGGGACTAGCCAAGAGACCCAGTACTTC.

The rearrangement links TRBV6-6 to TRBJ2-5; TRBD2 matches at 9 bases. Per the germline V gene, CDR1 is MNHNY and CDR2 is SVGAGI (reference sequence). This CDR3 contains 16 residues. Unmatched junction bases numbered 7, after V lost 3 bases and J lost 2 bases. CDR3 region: CASSYGSGGYQETQYF. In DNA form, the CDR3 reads TGTGCCAGCAGTTATGGTAGCGGGGGATATCAAGAGACCCAGTACTTC.

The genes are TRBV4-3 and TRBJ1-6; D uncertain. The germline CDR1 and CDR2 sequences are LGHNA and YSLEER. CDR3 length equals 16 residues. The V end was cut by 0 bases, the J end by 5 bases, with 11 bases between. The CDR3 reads CASSQEPGPNNSPLHF. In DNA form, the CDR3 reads TGCGCCAGCAGCCAAGAACCGGGTCCAAATAATTCACCCCTCCACTTT.

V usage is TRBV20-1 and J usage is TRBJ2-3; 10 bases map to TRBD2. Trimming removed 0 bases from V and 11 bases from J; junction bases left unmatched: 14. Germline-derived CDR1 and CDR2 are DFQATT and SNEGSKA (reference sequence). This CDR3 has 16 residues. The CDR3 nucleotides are TGCAGTGCTAGAGATCATGCTAGCGGGGGAAGTGTTAGGCAGTATTTT. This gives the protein CSARDHASGGSVRQYF.

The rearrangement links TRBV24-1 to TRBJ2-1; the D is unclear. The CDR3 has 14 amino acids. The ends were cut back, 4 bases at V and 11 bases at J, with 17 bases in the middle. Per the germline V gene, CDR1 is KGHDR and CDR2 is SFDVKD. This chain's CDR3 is CATSDSKIDPKQFF. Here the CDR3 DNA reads TGTGCCACCAGTGACTCGAAAATAGATCCTAAGCAGTTCTTC.

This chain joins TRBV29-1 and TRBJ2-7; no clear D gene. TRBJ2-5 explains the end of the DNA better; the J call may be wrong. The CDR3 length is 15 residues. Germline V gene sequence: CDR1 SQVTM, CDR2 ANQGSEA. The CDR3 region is CSVDSPPGHLKTQYF. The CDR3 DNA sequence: TGCAGCGTTGATTCCCCCCCCGGGCATTTAAAGACCCAGTACTTC.

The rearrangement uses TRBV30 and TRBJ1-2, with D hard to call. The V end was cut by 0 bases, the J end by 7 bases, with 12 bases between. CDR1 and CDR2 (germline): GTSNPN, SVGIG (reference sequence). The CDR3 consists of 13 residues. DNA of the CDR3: TGTGCCTGGAGTGTTGGTGGGCTGGCTGGCTACACCTTC. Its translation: CAWSVGGLAGYTF. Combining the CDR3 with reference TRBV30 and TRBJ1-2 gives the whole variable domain SQTIHQWPATLVQPVGSPLSLECTVEGTSNPNLYWYRQAAGRGLQLLFYSVGIGQISSEVPQNLSASRPQDRQFILSSKKLLLSDSGFYLCAWSVGGLAGYTFGSGTRLTVV.

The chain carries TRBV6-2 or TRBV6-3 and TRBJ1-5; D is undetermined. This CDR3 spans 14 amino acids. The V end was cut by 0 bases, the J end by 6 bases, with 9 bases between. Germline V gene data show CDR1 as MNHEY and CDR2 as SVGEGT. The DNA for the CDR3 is TGTGCCAGCAGTTACTCGCGCCGGGGTCAGCCCCAGCATTTT. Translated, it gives CASSYSRRGQPQHF.